A single sample is the source of the 18 T cell receptor beta chains below, sequenced in a study of blood T cell repertoires in COVID-19. The protocol was immunoSEQ multiplex PCR, while the TCRdb copy is restricted to in-frame clones and leaves out a portion. The sample contains about 73,000 clones, more than 80% of which appear only once. The sample was peripheral blood. The source of these receptors is a woman in her 70s with acute or convalescent COVID-19.

The chain employs TRBV7-2 and TRBJ1-5; no definite D call. The CDR3 loop spans 13 amino acids. Trimming took 4 bases from V and 6 from J, leaving 10 bases between them. In germline, CDR1 is SGHTA, CDR2 FQGNSA. The CDR3, as DNA: TGTGCCAGCAGCTCCCGCCAGTCTCAGCCCCAGCATTTT. Encoded protein: CASSSRQSQPQHF.

The CDR3 reads CASSPTGLAGEDEQYF. In DNA form, the CDR3 reads TGCGCCAGCAGCCCGACGGGACTAGCGGGAGAGGACGAGCAGTACTTC. The V and J genes are TRBV10-2 and TRBJ2-7, with 14 bases matching TRBD2. This CDR3 is built from 16 residues. From germline, CDR1 is WSHSY and CDR2 SAAADI. V was pared by 6 bases and J by 5 bases, with 9 bases of the junction left unmatched.

The genes are TRBV28 and TRBJ1-6, with D unclear. V was trimmed by 7 bases and J by 7 bases, leaving 8 bases between them. In germline, CDR1 is MDHEN, CDR2 SYDVKM. CDR3 length equals 12 residues. CDR3 protein: CASTLRNSPLHF. The CDR3 nucleotides read TGTGCCAGCACTCTCAGAAATTCACCCCTCCACTTT.

V and J are TRBV11-2 and TRBJ1-1; D perhaps matches TRBD1 (6 bases). Trimming left V 1 base short and J 1 base short, with 10 bases between. This CDR3 spans 15 amino acids. Germline CDR1 SGHAT, CDR2 FQNNGV. CDR3 loop: CASSLGPGQNTEAFF. CDR3 DNA sequence: TGTGCCAGCAGCTTAGGGCCGGGACAGAACACTGAAGCTTTCTTT. The full variable domain, in which reference TRBV11-2 and TRBJ1-1 provide the parts outside the CDR3, is EAGVAQSPRYKIIEKRQSVAFWCNPISGHATLYWYQQILGQGPKLLIQFQNNGVVDDSQLPKDRFSAERLKGVDSTLKIQPAKLEDSAVYLCASSLGPGQNTEAFFGQGTRLTVV.

This chain joins TRBV3-1 (or the pseudogene TRBV3-2) and TRBJ1-2; TRBD1 aligns across 9 bases. V dropped 2 bases and J dropped 8; count of bases not matched to a gene: 21. CDR1 is LGHDT, CDR2 YNNKEL, per germline (reference sequence). The CDR3 has 19 residues. CDR3 bases: TGTGCCAGCAGCCAAATGACCCTCCTCCGGGACAGGGTTAAGGGCGGCTACACCTTC. Its translation: CASSQMTLLRDRVKGGYTF.

The chain combines TRBV7-9 with TRBJ2-3; 13 nucleotides agree with TRBD2. CDR3 length equals 17 residues. Germline V gene sequence: CDR1 SEHNR, CDR2 FQNEAQ (reference sequence). Trimming took 3 bases from V and 4 from J; bases not matched to a gene: 7. CDR3 nucleotide sequence: TGTGCCAGCAGCTTTTTCCGGACTAGCGGGAGCGCAGATACGCAGTATTTT. Its translation is CASSFFRTSGSADTQYF.

The V and J genes are TRBV19 and TRBJ2-4; the D gene is possibly TRBD1 (6 bases). The CDR3 covers 17 residues. The germline CDR1 and CDR2 sequences are LNHDA and SQIVND (reference sequence). V was pared by 0 bases and J by 0 bases, with 12 bases between. In nucleotides, the CDR3 is TGTGCCAGTAGTATAGACCTCAGGGGAAGAGCCAAAAACATTCAGTACTTC. Its translation: CASSIDLRGRAKNIQYF.

The gene calls are TRBV9 and TRBJ2-1, with TRBD1 as a possible D gene (7 bases). With 0 bases removed from V and 5 bases from J, the gap between germline ends came to 12 bases. The germline V gene has CDR1 SGDLS and CDR2 YYNGEE. CDR3 length equals 15 residues. The CDR3 is CASSVGSGGHNEQFF. CDR3 DNA: TGTGCCAGCAGCGTAGGTTCAGGGGGGCACAATGAGCAGTTCTTC.

This clone came up a few times. The chain has TRBV10-1 and TRBJ2-7; 9 bases are shared with TRBD1. Germline lookup yields CDR1 WNHNN and CDR2 SYGVQD (reference sequence). Trimming cost V 3 bases and J 2 bases; bases outside gene matches: 5. The CDR3 is made up of 15 amino acids. CDR3 residues: CASSEGTGRTYEQYF. Written as DNA, the CDR3 is TGCGCCAGCAGTGAAGGGACAGGGCGTACCTACGAGCAGTACTTC.

The chain combines TRBV11-3 with TRBJ1-1; TRBD1 aligns across 9 bases. Trimming at V came to 10 bases and at J to 8 bases, leaving 14 bases not matched to a gene. This CDR3 is 14 amino acids long. The germline gives CDR1 SGHNT, CDR2 YENEEA. The CDR3 nucleotides read TGTGCCATCACCCCCGGGACAGGGTCGACAGAAGCTTTCTTT. Residues: CAITPGTGSTEAFF.

This rearrangement joins TRBV6-5 to TRBJ1-2; 8 bases agree with TRBD1. There are 13 residues in the CDR3. V was pared by 5 bases and J by 6 bases, with 5 bases of the junction left unmatched. Germline-derived CDR1 and CDR2 are MNHEY and SVGAGI. The CDR3 DNA follows: TGTGCCAGCAGTAACCCGGGACAGGATGGCTACACCTTC. It codes for CASSNPGQDGYTF.

The chain combines TRBV6-6 with TRBJ1-3; no firm D call. Trimming took off 0 bases at V and 2 bases at J, with 11 bases between the two ends. CDR1 MNHNY and CDR2 SVGAGI come from the germline V gene (reference sequence). The CDR3 is made up of 16 amino acids. CDR3 sequence reads: CASSYSVLQAGNTIYF. In nucleotides, the CDR3 is TGTGCCAGCAGTTACTCCGTGCTCCAGGCTGGAAACACCATATATTTT.

The gene calls are TRBV23-1 and TRBJ2-7; 8 bases agree with TRBD1. TRBV23-1 is assigned to the ORF class and has an uncertain function. The CDR3 is 16 amino acids. V dropped 2 bases and J dropped 3; count of bases not matched to a gene: 9. CDR3 DNA sequence: TGCGCCAGCAGTCAAAAGGCAGGGGGCCCCCTCTACGAGCAGTACTTC. Translation: CASSQKAGGPLYEQYF.

In this sample, this clone turned up a few times. V is TRBV3-1 (or the pseudogene TRBV3-2) and J is TRBJ1-2; the D gene is possibly TRBD1 (5 bases). CDR1 is LGHDT and CDR2 is YNNKEL in the germline V gene (reference sequence). The V end was cut by 3 bases, the J end by 4 bases, with 12 bases between. The length of the CDR3 is 14 residues. The CDR3 region has the DNA TGTGCCAGCAGCCAGCCCCAGGGAGGCTATGGCTACACCTTC. Protein: CASSQPQGGYGYTF.

V usage is TRBV19 and J usage is TRBJ1-1, with 9 bases that match TRBD1. After removal of 6 bases from V and 0 bases from J, the junction contained 5 bases not matched to a gene. From germline, CDR1 is LNHDA and CDR2 SQIVND (reference sequence). This CDR3 is 15 amino acids long. The CDR3 region is CASRHTGGLNTEAFF. In DNA form, the CDR3 reads TGTGCCAGTAGACACACAGGGGGCCTGAACACTGAAGCTTTCTTT.

This clone turned up a few times. The chain uses TRBV29-1 and TRBJ1-3; no definite D call. In germline, CDR1 is SQVTM, CDR2 ANQGSEA. The CDR3 has 12 residues. V gave up 1 base and J gave up 2 bases, with 3 bases separating them. CDR3 in amino acids: CSVEGPGNTIYF. The CDR3 nucleotides read TGCAGCGTTGAAGGGCCTGGAAACACCATATATTTT.

The gene calls are TRBV6-5 and TRBJ2-1, with 8 bases matching TRBD2. After removal of 10 bases from V and 4 bases from J, the junction contained 12 bases not matched to a gene. The germline V gene encodes CDR1 MNHEY and CDR2 SVGAGI. CDR3 length: 15 amino acids. The CDR3 coding sequence is TGTGCCACCCAAATGAGGGTAGCGGGGTACAATGAGCAGTTCTTC. It specifies CATQMRVAGYNEQFF.

CDR3 protein: CASSQLTGTYGYTF. The CDR3 DNA reads as TGTGCCAGCAGCCAGCTGACAGGGACCTATGGCTACACCTTC. This chain joins TRBV3-1 (or the pseudogene TRBV3-2) and TRBJ1-2; 7 bases are a match to TRBD1. Germline CDR1 and CDR2: LGHDT and YNNKEL (reference sequence). The CDR3 covers 14 residues. V was clipped by 3 bases and J by 4 bases; unmatched bases: 5.